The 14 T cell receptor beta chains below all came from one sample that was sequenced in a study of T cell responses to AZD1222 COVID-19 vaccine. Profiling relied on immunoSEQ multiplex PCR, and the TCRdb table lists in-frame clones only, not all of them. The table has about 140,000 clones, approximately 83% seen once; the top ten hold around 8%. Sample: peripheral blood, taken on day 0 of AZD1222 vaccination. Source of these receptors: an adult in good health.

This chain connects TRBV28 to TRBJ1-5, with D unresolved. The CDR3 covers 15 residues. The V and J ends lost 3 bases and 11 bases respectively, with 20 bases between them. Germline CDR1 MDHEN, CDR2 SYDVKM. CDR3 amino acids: CASSLLPDGRAAQHF. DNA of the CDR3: TGTGCCAGCAGTTTGTTGCCTGACGGGCGGGCGGCCCAGCATTTT.

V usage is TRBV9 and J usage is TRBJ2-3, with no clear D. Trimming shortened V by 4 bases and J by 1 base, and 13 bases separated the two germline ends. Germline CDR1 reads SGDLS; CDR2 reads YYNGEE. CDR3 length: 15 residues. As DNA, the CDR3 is TGTGCCAGCAGCCCAACGGTGGCAGGCACAGATACGCAGTATTTT. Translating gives CASSPTVAGTDTQYF.

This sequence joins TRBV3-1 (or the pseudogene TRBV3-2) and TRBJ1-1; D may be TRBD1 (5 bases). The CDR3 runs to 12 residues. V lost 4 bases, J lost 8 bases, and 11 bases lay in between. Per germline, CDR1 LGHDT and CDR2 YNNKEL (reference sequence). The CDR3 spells CASSLSRQEAFF. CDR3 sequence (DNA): TGTGCCAGCAGCCTAAGCCGACAGGAAGCTTTCTTT.

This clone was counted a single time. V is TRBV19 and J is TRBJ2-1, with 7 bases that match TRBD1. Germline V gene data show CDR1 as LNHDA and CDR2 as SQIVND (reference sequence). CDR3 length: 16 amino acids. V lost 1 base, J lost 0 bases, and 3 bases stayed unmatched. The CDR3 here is CASSIGAGGSYNEQFF. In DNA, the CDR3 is TGTGCCAGTAGTATAGGGGCAGGGGGCTCCTACAATGAGCAGTTCTTC.

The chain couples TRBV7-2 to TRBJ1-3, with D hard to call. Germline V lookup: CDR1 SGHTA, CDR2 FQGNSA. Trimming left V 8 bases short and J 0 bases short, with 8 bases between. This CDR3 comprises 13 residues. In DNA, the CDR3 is TGTGCCAGCGGGCCTTACTCTGGAAACACCATATATTTT. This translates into CASGPYSGNTIYF.

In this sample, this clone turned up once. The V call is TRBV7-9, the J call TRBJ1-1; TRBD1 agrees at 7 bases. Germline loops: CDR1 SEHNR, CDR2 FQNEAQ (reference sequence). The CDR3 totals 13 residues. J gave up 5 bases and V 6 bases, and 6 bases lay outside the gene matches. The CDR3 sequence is CASRKQGTTEAFF. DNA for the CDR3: TGTGCCAGCAGAAAACAGGGGACAACTGAAGCTTTCTTT.

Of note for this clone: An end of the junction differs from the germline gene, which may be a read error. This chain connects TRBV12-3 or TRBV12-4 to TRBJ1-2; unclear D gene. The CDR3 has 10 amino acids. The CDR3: CASSLYGLLF. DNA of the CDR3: TGTGCCAGCAGTTTATACGGCCTCCTCTTC.

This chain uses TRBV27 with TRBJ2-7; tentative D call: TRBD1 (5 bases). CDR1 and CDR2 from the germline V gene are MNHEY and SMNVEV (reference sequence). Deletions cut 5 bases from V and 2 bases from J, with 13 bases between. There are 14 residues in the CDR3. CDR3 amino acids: CASSLKTGAYEQYF. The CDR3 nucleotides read TGTGCCAGCAGTCTGAAAACAGGAGCCTACGAGCAGTACTTC.

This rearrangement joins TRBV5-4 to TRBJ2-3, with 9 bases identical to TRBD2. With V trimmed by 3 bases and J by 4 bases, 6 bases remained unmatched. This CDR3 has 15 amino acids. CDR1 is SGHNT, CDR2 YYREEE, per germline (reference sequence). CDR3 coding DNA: TGTGCCAGCAGCTCAGCGGGGGGCGGGGCAGATACGCAGTATTTT. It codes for CASSSAGGGADTQYF.

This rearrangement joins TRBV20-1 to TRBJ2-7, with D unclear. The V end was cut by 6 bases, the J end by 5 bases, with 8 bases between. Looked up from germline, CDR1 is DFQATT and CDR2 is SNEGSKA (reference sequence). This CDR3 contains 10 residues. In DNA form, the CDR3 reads TGCAGTGCACCTCCTCACGAGCAGTACTTC. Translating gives CSAPPHEQYF.

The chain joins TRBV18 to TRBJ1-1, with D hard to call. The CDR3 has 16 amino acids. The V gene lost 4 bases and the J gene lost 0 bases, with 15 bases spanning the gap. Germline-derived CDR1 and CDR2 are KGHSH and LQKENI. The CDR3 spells CASSLETTRMNTEAFF. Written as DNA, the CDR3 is TGTGCCAGCTCACTAGAGACCACTAGGATGAACACTGAAGCTTTCTTT.

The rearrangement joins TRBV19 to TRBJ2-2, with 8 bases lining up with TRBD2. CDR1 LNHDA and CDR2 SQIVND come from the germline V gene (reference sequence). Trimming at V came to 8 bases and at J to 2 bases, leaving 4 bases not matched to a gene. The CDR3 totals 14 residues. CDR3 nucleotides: TGTGCCAGTCGGACTAGCCGTAACACCGGGGAGCTGTTTTTT. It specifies CASRTSRNTGELFF.

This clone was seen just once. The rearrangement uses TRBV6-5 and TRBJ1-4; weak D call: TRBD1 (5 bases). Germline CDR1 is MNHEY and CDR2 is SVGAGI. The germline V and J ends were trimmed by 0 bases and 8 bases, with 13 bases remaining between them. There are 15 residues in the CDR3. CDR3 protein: CASSYSQRGGEKLFF. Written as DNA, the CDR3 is TGTGCCAGCAGTTACTCGCAAAGGGGAGGCGAAAAACTGTTTTTT.

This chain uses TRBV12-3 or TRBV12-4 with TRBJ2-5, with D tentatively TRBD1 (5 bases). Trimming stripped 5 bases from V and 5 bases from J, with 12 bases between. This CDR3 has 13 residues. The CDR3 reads CASSPGRVETQYF. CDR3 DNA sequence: TGTGCCAGCAGTCCAGGCAGGGTGGAGACCCAGTACTTC.